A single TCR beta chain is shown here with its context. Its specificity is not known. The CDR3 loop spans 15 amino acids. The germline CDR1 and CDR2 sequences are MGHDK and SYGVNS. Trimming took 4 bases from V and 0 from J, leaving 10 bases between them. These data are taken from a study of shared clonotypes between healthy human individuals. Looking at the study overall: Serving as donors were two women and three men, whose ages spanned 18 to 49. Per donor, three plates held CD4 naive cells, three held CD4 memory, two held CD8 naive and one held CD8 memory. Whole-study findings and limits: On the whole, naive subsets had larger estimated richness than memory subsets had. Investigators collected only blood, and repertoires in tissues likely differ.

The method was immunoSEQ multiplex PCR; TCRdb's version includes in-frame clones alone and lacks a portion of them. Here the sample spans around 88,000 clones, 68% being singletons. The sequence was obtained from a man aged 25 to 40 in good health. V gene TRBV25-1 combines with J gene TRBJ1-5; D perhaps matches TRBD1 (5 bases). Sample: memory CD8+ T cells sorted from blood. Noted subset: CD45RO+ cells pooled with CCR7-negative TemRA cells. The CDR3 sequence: CASSAQTDSNQPQHF. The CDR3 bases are TGTGCCAGCAGTGCTCAGACAGATAGCAATCAGCCCCAGCATTTT.